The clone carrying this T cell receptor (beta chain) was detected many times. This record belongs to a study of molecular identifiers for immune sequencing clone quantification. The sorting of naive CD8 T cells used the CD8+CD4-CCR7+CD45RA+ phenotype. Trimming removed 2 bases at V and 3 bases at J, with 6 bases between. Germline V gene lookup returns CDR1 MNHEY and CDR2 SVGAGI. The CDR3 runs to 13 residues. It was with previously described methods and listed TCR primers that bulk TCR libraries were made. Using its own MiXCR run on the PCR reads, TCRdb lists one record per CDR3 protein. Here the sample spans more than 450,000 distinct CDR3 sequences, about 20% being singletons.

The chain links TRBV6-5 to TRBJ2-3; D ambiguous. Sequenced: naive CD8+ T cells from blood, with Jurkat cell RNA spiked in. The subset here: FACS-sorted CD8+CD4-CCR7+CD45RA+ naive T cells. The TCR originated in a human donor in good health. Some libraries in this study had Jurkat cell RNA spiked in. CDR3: CASSYRETDTQYF. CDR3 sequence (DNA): TGTGCCAGCAGTTACAGGGAAACAGATACGCAGTATTTT.